The entry that follows covers one T cell receptor (beta chain) sequence. Its antigen is not known. This PCR relied on a set of 60 Vbeta primers and 13 Jbeta primers. Per the original data handling: Around 12 million of 70 million to 80 million unique TCR beta chains were shared, per a later count. Only in-frame clones appear in the TCRdb table, and some are missing; sequencing was by immunoSEQ multiplex PCR. V and J calls and clone size are given by that table; D and trimming were obtained from the DNA. The data hold 130,000 to 150,000 clones, with 68% observed a single time. The data belong to a study of cytomegalovirus exposure and HLA in healthy donors. Study-wide results and limits: When a later analysis was performed, an Asian-associated ancestry cluster reportedly had fewer N-insertions than the roughly 630-donor mean.

Per the germline V gene, CDR1 is MDHEN and CDR2 is SYDVKM. This CDR3 is 16 amino acids long. J lost 11 bases, V lost 4 bases, and 11 bases had no gene match. The chain employs TRBV28 and TRBJ1-6, with 10 bases fitting TRBD1. The receptor was derived from a man aged 60-69 years in good health and CMV-seronegative. Sequenced: PBMCs. CDR3 region: CASSSTNPGQGPPLHF. For the CDR3, the DNA is TGTGCCAGCAGTTCCACTAATCCGGGACAGGGGCCACCCCTCCACTTT.